This T cell receptor beta chain was observed in a study of CD8+CD57+ T cells in acquired aplastic anemia. Researchers used genomic DNA as the template to profile TCR beta VDJ and CDR3. Each CDR3 protein is one row after TCRdb ran MiXCR on the reads. Of a few hundred thousand distinct CDR3 sequences in the sample, 55% to 75% are singletons; the top ten hold approximately 3.9%. CDR3 length equals 13 residues. Per the germline V gene, CDR1 is SQVTM and CDR2 is ANQGSEA. V was cut by 4 bases and J by 1 base, with 10 bases left in between. This clonotype was detected ten times or more. V is TRBV29-1 and J is TRBJ1-1; D gene unclear. The receptor's source is a human donor in good health, serving as a control. The sample comprised sorted CD4+, CD8+, or CD8+CD57+ T cells (not recorded which) from PBMCs. This CDR3 reads CSVGGDGNTEAFF. CDR3 DNA: TGCAGCGTTGGGGGAGACGGGAACACTGAAGCTTTCTTT.